The present entry profiles one T cell receptor (beta chain) with its context. The sample originates from a study of blood T cell repertoires in COVID-19. Study overall: From the United States, Italy and Spain came samples of acute and convalescent COVID-19. From T cells, B-cell-depleted T cells, or PBMCs came the material, which was cDNA or gDNA.

In the authors' methods: Estimation of nucleated cell counts was performed using reference gene primer amplification. Libraries were prepared by immunoSEQ multiplex PCR; TCRdb keeps only in-frame clonotypes and omits some of them. From that table come the V and J calls and clone size; the DNA was used to work out D and trimming. The sample has some 240,000 clones, 80% to 95% seen once. Seattle patients were enrolled while actively infected and followed longitudinally. V lost 5 bases to trimming and J lost 2 bases; unmatched junction nucleotides: 5. The length of the CDR3 is 15 residues. Germline V gene data show CDR1 as MGHRA and CDR2 as YSYEKL.

The TCR comes from a man between 60 and 75 years old with COVID-19, enrolled during active disease. Material: peripheral blood. This sequence joins TRBV4-1 and TRBJ2-3; TRBD2 agrees at 9 bases. CDR3 sequence: CASSASGTTTDTQYF. In DNA form, the CDR3 reads TGCGCCAGCAGCGCTAGCGGGACAACCACAGATACGCAGTATTTT.